This is a list of T cell receptor beta chains from one sample in a study of T cell responses to AZD1222 COVID-19 vaccine. Only in-frame clones appear in the TCRdb table, and some are missing; sequencing was by immunoSEQ multiplex PCR. The top ten hold about 29% of the sample, which has some 120,000 clones, around nine tenths seen once. The sequencing here drew on peripheral blood, taken on day 0 of AZD1222 vaccination. The receptors come from an adult in good health. CDR3s include the opening cysteine and the closing phenylalanine or tryptophan. D genes are given only for firm matches. Clone sizes are given selectively: once, few, many, or a class where the clone is expanded.

>TRBV9|NA|TRBJ2-1|TRBD2
TGTGCCAGCAGCGTAGGACTAGCGGGGAGGAATGAGCAGTTCTTC
CASSVGLAGRNEQFF
>TRBV5-4|NA|TRBJ1-2|TRBD1
TGTGCCAGCAGCCTGACAGGGGGACACTATGGCTACACCTTC
CASSLTGGHYGYTF
>TRBV3-1/TRBV3-2|NA|TRBJ1-1|NA
TGTGCCAGCAGCCGTGGGGTTACAGATTTCAACACTGAAGCTTTCTTT
CASSRGVTDFNTEAFF
>TRBV6-5|NA|TRBJ2-7|TRBD1
TGTGCCAGCAGTTCAGGGGGTCTCAGCTCCTACGAGCAGTACTTC
CASSSGGLSSYEQYF
>TRBV18|once|TRBJ1-5|NA
TGTGCCAGCTCACCACCGTATAGCAATCAGCCCCAGCATTTT
CASSPPYSNQPQHF
>TRBV10-3|NA|TRBJ2-2|TRBD2
TGTGCCATCAGCTCTCCCCTTAGCGGGGTGAACACCGGGGAGCTGTTTTTT
CAISSPLSGVNTGELFF
>TRBV10-3|NA|TRBJ2-2|TRBD2
TGTGCCATCAGTGCTAGCGGAGCGAACACCGGGGAGCTGTTTTTT
CAISASGANTGELFF
>TRBV9|NA|TRBJ2-5|TRBD2
TGTGCCAGCAGCGGATTAGCGGGAGCCACCGAGACCCAGTACTTC
CASSGLAGATETQYF
>TRBV2|NA|TRBJ2-5|NA
TGTGCCAGCTCCGGGCAAGAGACCCAGTACTTC
CASSGQETQYF
>TRBV7-9|NA|TRBJ2-5|TRBD2
TGTGCCAGCAGCCCATGGACTAGCGAGGAGACCCAGTACTTC
CASSPWTSEETQYF
>TRBV7-3|NA|TRBJ2-2|NA
TGTGCCAGCAGCTCAACAGGGAACACCGGGGAGCTGTTTTTT
CASSSTGNTGELFF
>TRBV9|NA|TRBJ1-4|NA
TGTGCCAGCAGCGTAGCTCCAGGACGCGGTGAAAAACTGTTTTTT
CASSVAPGRGEKLFF
>TRBV3-1/TRBV3-2|NA|TRBJ2-2|TRBD2
TGTGCCAGCAGCCACGGGACTAGCGGGGGTCAGACCGGGGAGCTGTTTTTT
CASSHGTSGGQTGELFF
>TRBV9|NA|TRBJ1-2|NA
TGTGCCAGCGGGGTGGCTACTAGACGTGGCTACACCTTC
CASGVATRRGYTF
>TRBV19|NA|TRBJ2-3|TRBD2
TGTGCCAGAAAGAGACTAGCTCGGAGATTGCCCACAGATACGCAGTATTTT
CARKRLARRLPTDTQYF
>TRBV9|NA|TRBJ2-1|NA
TGTGCCAGCAGCCCCCGTGACCCCCACAATGAGCAGTTCTTC
CASSPRDPHNEQFF
>TRBV27|NA|TRBJ2-2|TRBD2
TGTGCCAGCAGGCAACTCGGGGGGGCCCACGGGGAGCTGTTTTTT
CASRQLGGAHGELFF
>TRBV27|NA|TRBJ2-3|TRBD1
TGTGCCAGCAGTTTGGGGACAGGGAGCACAGATACGCAGTATTTT
CASSLGTGSTDTQYF
>TRBV25-1|NA|TRBJ2-2|TRBD2
TGTGCCAGCAGTGAATTTGGGACTAGCAACCCCGGGGAGCTGTTTTTT
CASSEFGTSNPGELFF
>TRBV5-6|once|TRBJ2-3|NA
TGTGCCAGCAGCACCCGGCCGGGCCTAAGAGGTGATACGCAGTATTTT
CASSTRPGLRGDTQYF
>TRBV25-1|NA|TRBJ1-2|NA
TGTGCCAGCTCCCACAGGGCCCGGGATAGTGGCTACACCTTC
CASSHRARDSGYTF
>TRBV2|NA|TRBJ1-1|NA
TGTGCCAGCAGACAGGGCCGGGGCACTGAAGCTTTCTTT
CASRQGRGTEAFF
>TRBV10-3|NA|TRBJ2-7|NA
TGTGCCATCAGTGGGGGGGCCTACGAGCAGTACTTC
CAISGGAYEQYF
>TRBV18|few|TRBJ1-1|NA
TGTGCCAGCTCACCAGATGTAGAGGGGGGCACTGAAGCTTTCTTT
CASSPDVEGGTEAFF
>TRBV10-2|NA|TRBJ1-2|TRBD1
TGCGCCAGCAGTGAGTCGGGACAGTACTATGGCTACACCTTC
CASSESGQYYGYTF
>TRBV2|NA|TRBJ2-4|NA
TGTGCCAGCACAGGGAATGACATTCAGTACTTC
CASTGNDIQYF
>TRBV7-2|NA|TRBJ2-7|TRBD2
TGTGCCAGCAGCCCATGGGGGACTATCGCCTACGAGCAGTACTTC
CASSPWGTIAYEQYF
>TRBV5-4|NA|TRBJ2-5|TRBD2
TGTGCCAGCAGCACGGCCGAGGCGGGAGTGGCGGAGACCCAGTACTTC
CASSTAEAGVAETQYF
>TRBV14|NA|TRBJ2-5|TRBD1
TGTGCCAGCAGCCAACTTCGACAGGGGGTACCTAAGGAGACCCAGTACTTC
CASSQLRQGVPKETQYF
>TRBV18|NA|TRBJ1-6|NA
TGTGCCAGCTCACCACGGGGGGACCGCCACAATTCACCCCTCCACTTT
CASSPRGDRHNSPLHF
>TRBV5-1|NA|TRBJ2-7|TRBD1
TGCGCCAGCAGCTTGAATCCGGGACAGGGATACGAGCAGTACTTC
CASSLNPGQGYEQYF
>TRBV12-5|NA|TRBJ2-1|NA
TGTGCTAGTGGTTTGGGGATGCAGGGTGAGCAGTTCTTC
CASGLGMQGEQFF
>TRBV7-9|NA|TRBJ1-4|NA
TGTGCCAGCAGCTTGGTGGGAGGAAAACTGTTTTTT
CASSLVGGKLFF
>TRBV29-1|NA|TRBJ2-3|TRBD1
TGCAGCGCAAGACAGGGGGCAACGCAGTATTTT
CSARQGATQYF
>TRBV7-9|NA|TRBJ1-6|NA
TGTGCCAGCAGCCTGGGACAAATTTCACCCCTCCACTTT
CASSLGQISPLHF
>TRBV30|NA|TRBJ1-6|NA
TGTGCCTGGAGTGTCCAAAACCTCGGGACTCCAACGGCTTCACCCCTCCACTTT
CAWSVQNLGTPTASPLHF
>TRBV3-1/TRBV3-2|NA|TRBJ2-5|NA
TGTGCCAGCAGCCAAGATGTCGAGACCCAGTACTTC
CASSQDVETQYF
>TRBV27|NA|TRBJ2-5|TRBD1
TGTGCCAGCAGTATGGGACAGGGCCTTCAAGAGACCCAGTACTTC
CASSMGQGLQETQYF
>TRBV28|NA|TRBJ1-5|TRBD1
TGTGCCAGCAGTTTAGTGCCGACAGGGTATAGCAATCAGCCCCAGCATTTT
CASSLVPTGYSNQPQHF
>TRBV5-1|NA|TRBJ2-7|NA
TGCGCCAGCAGCTCGCAGGGAGCCCATTCCAACTACGAGCAGTACTTC
CASSSQGAHSNYEQYF
>TRBV7-2|NA|TRBJ1-2|NA
TGTGCCAGCAGCTTGTTGGGGGTCGACTATGGCTACACCTTC
CASSLLGVDYGYTF
>TRBV27|NA|TRBJ1-4|TRBD1
TGTGCCAGCAGTTTATCCGGGACAGGGCTTGAAAAACTGTTTTTT
CASSLSGTGLEKLFF
>TRBV29-1|few|TRBJ1-1|NA
TGCAGCGTGGAGAAAAGGTTTGGTGAAGCTTTCTTT
CSVEKRFGEAFF
>TRBV19|NA|TRBJ1-5|NA
TGTGCCAGTAGTATAGATGGAAGGAGGAATAGCAATCAGCCCCAGCATTTT
CASSIDGRRNSNQPQHF